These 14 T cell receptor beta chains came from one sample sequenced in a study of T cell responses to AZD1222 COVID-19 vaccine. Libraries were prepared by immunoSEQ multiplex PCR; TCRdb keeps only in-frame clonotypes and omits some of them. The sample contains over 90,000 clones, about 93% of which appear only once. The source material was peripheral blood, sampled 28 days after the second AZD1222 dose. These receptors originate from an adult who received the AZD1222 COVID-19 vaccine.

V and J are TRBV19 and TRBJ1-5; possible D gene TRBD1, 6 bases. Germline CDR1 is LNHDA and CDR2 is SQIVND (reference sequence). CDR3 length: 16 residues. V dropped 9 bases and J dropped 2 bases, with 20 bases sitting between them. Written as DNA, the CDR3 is TGTGCCAGCCGACAGGCATCGGATCCCCGCAATCAGCCCCAGCATTTT. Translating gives CASRQASDPRNQPQHF.

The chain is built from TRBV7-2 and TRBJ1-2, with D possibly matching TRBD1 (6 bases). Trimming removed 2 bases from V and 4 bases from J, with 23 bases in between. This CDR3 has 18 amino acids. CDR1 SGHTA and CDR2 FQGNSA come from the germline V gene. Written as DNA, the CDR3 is TGTGCCAGCAGCTTAAAAGCCCCCAGTAACAGGGCCCTCTATGGCTACACCTTC. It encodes CASSLKAPSNRALYGYTF.

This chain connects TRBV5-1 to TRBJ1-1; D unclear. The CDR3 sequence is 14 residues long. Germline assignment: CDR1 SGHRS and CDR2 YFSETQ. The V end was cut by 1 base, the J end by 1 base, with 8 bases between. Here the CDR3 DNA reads TGCGCCAGCAGCTTGAACCCCGAGAACACTGAAGCTTTCTTT. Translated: CASSLNPENTEAFF.

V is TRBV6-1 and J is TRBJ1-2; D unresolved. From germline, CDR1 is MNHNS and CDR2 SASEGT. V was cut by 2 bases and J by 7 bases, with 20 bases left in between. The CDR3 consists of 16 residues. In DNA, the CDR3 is TGTGCCAGCAGTGAAAGGTTGATAACGGGTGGTTTTGGCTACACCTTC. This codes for CASSERLITGGFGYTF.

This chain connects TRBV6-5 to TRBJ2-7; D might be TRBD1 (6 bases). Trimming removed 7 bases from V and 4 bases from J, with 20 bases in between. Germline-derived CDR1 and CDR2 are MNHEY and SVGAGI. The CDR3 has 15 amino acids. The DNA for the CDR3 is TGTGCCAGCACCCTATCGACAGGTTCTACTTACGAGCAGTACTTC. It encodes CASTLSTGSTYEQYF.

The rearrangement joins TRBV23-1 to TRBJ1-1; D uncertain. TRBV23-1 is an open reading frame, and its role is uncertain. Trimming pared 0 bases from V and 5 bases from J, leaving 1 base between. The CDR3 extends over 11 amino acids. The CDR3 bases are TGCGCCAGCAGTCAATCGACTGAAGCTTTCTTT. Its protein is CASSQSTEAFF.

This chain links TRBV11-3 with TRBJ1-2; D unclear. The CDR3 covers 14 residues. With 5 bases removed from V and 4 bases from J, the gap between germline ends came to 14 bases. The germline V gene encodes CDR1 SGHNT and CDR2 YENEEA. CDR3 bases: TGTGCCAGCAGCCTCGGGCCTCTCCCCTATGGCTACACCTTC. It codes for CASSLGPLPYGYTF.

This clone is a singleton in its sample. The CDR3 here is CASSEISLMNTEAFF. CDR3 nucleotides: TGTGCCAGCAGCGAAATCAGCCTCATGAACACTGAAGCTTTCTTT. This chain links TRBV9 with TRBJ1-1, with D hard to call. The CDR3 is 15 amino acids. Trimming stripped 3 bases from V and 0 bases from J, with 12 bases between. CDR1 is SGDLS, CDR2 YYNGEE, per germline.

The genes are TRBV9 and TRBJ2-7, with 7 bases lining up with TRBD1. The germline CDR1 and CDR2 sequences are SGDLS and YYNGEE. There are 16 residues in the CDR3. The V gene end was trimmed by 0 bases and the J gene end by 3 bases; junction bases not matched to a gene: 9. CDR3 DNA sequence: TGTGCCAGCAGCGTAGGAGGGGACAGAGAGATCTACGAGCAGTACTTC. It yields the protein CASSVGGDREIYEQYF.

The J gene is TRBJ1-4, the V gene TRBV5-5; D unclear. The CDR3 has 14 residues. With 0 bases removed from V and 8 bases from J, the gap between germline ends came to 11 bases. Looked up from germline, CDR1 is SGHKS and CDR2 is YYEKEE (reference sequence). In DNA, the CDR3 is TGTGCCAGCAGCTTGGCGGGCAGAGAGGAAAAACTGTTTTTT. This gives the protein CASSLAGREEKLFF. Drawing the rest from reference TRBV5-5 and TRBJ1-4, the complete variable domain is DAGVTQSPTHLIKTRGQQVTLRCSPISGHKSVSWYQQVLGQGPQFIFQYYEKEERGRGNFPDRFSARQFPNYSSELNVNALLLGDSALYLCASSLAGREEKLFFGSGTQLSVL.

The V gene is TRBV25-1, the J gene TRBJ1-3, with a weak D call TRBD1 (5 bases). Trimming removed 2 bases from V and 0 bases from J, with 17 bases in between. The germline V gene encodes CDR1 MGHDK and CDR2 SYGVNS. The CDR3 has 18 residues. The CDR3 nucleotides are TGTGCCAGCAGTGAAGGGGACGGTACGATGGTCTCTGGAAACACCATATATTTT. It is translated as CASSEGDGTMVSGNTIYF.

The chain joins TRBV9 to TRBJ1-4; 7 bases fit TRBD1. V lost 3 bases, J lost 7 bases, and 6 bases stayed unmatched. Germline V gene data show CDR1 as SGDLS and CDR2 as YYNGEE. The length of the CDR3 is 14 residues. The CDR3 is CASSGGQPSEKLFF. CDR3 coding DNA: TGTGCCAGCAGCGGGGGACAGCCAAGTGAAAAACTGTTTTTT.

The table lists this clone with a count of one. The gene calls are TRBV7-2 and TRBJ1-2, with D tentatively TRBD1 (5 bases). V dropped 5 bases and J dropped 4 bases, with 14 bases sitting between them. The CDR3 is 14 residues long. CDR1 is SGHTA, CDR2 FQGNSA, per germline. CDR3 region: CASSPDIGFYGYTF. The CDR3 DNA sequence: TGTGCCAGCAGCCCGGACATTGGCTTCTATGGCTACACCTTC.

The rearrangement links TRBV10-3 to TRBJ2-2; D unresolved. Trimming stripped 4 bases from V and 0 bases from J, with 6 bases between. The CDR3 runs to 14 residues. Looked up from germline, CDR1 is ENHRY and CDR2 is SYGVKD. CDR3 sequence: CAISGSANTGELFF. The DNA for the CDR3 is TGTGCCATCAGTGGGTCCGCGAACACCGGGGAGCTGTTTTTT.